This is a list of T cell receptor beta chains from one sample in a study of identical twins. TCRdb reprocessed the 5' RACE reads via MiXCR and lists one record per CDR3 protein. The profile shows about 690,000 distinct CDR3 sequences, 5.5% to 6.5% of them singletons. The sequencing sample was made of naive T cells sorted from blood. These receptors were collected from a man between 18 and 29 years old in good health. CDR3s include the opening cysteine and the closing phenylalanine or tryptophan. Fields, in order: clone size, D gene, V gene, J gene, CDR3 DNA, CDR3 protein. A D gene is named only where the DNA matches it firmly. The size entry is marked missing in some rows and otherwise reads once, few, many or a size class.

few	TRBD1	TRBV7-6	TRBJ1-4	TGTGCCAGCAGCACTCGCGGACAGGGGGCTGGTGAAAAACTGTTTTTT	CASSTRGQGAGEKLFF
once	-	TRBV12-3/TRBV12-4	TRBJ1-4	TGTGCCAGCAGGCCCCTTGGGTCAGAACTGTTTTTT	CASRPLGSELFF
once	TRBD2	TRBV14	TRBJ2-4	TGTGCCAGCAGCCATCGTGGGTCGGGACTAGCGGGCCCCTTAGCCAAAAACATTCAGTACTTC	CASSHRGSGLAGPLAKNIQYF
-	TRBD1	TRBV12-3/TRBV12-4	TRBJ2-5	TGTGCCAGCAACCCCTCCGGGACAGGGACGGAGACCCAGTACTTC	CASNPSGTGTETQYF
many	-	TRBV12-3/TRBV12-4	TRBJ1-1	TGTGCCAGCAGGCTTAGTGGCGGGGAAGCTTTCTTT	CASRLSGGEAFF
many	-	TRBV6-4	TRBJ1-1	TGTGCCAGCAGTGTCTCCCCGCCAGGGTGGGGGAACACTGAAGCTTTCTTT	CASSVSPPGWGNTEAFF
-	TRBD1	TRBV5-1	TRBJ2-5	TGCGCCAGCAGCTCCGACAGGGGGCGAGGAGAGACCCAGTACTTC	CASSSDRGRGETQYF
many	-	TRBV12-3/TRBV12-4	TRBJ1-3	TGTGCCAGCAGTCATACTCCCCAGCCCTCTGGAAACACCATATATTTT	CASSHTPQPSGNTIYF
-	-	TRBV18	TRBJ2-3	TGTGCCAGCTCACCTAACGCGGGACAGATTTTAGCAGATACGCAGTATTTT	CASSPNAGQILADTQYF
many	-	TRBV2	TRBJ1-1	TGTGCCAGCAGTGAAAGGGAGGGCACTGAAGCTTTCTTT	CASSEREGTEAFF
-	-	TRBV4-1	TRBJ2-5	TGCGCCAGCAGCCAAGGGGTAATCGAGACCCAGTACTTC	CASSQGVIETQYF
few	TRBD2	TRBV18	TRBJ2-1	TGTGCCAGCTCACCGACTAGCGGAGCTCACAATGAGCAGTTCTTC	CASSPTSGAHNEQFF
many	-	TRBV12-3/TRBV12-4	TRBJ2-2	TGTGCCAGCACTCACACCGCGAACACCGGGGAGCTGTTTTTT	CASTHTANTGELFF
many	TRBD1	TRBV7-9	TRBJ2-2	TGTGCCAGCAGCTTAACGACAGGGGGTGCAATGACCGGGGAGCTGTTTTTT	CASSLTTGGAMTGELFF
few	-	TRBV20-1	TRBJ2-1	TGCAGTGCTACCCAAATTCCCGGGACTGACCATTTTTCCTCCTACAATGAGCAGTTCTTC	CSATQIPGTDHFSSYNEQFF
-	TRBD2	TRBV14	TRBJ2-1	TGTGCCAGCAGCCAAGGTGTTTGGGGGAGGGCCTTGGAGCAGTTCTTC	CASSQGVWGRALEQFF
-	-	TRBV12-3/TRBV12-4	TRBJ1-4	TGTGCCAGCAGGATGACCGGTAATGAAAAACTGTTTTTT	CASRMTGNEKLFF
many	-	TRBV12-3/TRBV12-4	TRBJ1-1	TGTGCCAGCAGTCCCACCGGGGTGGACACTGAAGCTTTCTTT	CASSPTGVDTEAFF
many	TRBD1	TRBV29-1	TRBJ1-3	TGCAGCGTTGAACCAAGGGACAGCCACTCTGGAAACACCATATATTTT	CSVEPRDSHSGNTIYF
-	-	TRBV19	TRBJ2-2	TGTGCCAGTAGAACCCGACGCACCGGGGAGCTGTTTTTT	CASRTRRTGELFF
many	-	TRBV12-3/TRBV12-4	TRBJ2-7	TGTGCCAGCGGGAGGAACTACGAGCAGTACTTC	CASGRNYEQYF
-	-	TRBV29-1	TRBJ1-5	TGCAGCGCCCTCACGGACCTATATAGCAATCAGCCCCAGCATTTT	CSALTDLYSNQPQHF
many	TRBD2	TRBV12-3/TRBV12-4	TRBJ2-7	TGTGCCAGCAGCCCGGGAGGGAGCTACGAGCAGTACTTC	CASSPGGSYEQYF
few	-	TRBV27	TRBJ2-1	TGTGCCAGCAGCCCCGGGACGGAGTCTTACAATGAGCAGTTCTTC	CASSPGTESYNEQFF
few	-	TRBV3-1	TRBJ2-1	TGTGCCAGCAGCCCCTTCCTATGGGGGAGCTCCTACAATGAGCAGTTCTTC	CASSPFLWGSSYNEQFF
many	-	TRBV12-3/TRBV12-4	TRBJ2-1	TGTGCCAGCAGCCCTCTCCAGGAGAGCAATGAGCAGTTCTTC	CASSPLQESNEQFF
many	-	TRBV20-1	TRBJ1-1	TGCAGTGCTTTCAACCTAAACACTGAAGCTTTCTTT	CSAFNLNTEAFF
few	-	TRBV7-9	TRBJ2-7	TGTGCCAGCAGCCCTTCGGTGCCAGTCTACGAGCAGTACTTC	CASSPSVPVYEQYF
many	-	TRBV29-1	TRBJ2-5	TGCAGCGTGGCCGGGGCCGGGGGAGAGACCCAGTACTTC	CSVAGAGGETQYF
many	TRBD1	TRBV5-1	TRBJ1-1	TGCGCCAGCAGCTTGGTCGGACAGGGGAACACTGAAGCTTTCTTT	CASSLVGQGNTEAFF
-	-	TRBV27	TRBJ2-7	TGTGCCAGCAGTTTATTACCGGTGGCGATAAACGAGCAGTACTTC	CASSLLPVAINEQYF
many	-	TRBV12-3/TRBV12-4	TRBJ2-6	TGTGCCAGCAGGGACCAGGGATCCCAAACTTGGGCCAACGTCCTGACTTTC	CASRDQGSQTWANVLTF
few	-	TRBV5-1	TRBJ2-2	TGCGCCAGCGCTTGGCAGACACCAAACACCGGGGAGCTGTTTTTT	CASAWQTPNTGELFF
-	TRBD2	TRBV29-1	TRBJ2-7	TGCAGCGTTGGTGGGACTACCCTACACGAGCAGTACTTC	CSVGGTTLHEQYF
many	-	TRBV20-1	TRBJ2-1	TGCAGTGCTAGAGCTCCGACAGGATTAAACAATGAGCAGTTCTTC	CSARAPTGLNNEQFF
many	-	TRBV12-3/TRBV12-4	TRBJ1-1	TGTGCCAGCAGTTATAGACAGATGACTGAAGCTTTCTTT	CASSYRQMTEAFF
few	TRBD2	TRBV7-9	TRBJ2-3	TGTGCCAGCAGCTTACCGTGGGAGGGCGCGGATACGCAGTATTTT	CASSLPWEGADTQYF
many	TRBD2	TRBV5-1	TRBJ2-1	TGCGCCAGCGCACCTAGCGGGAAGTTCAATGAGCAGTTCTTC	CASAPSGKFNEQFF
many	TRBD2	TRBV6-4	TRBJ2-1	TGTGCCAGCAGTGATCAGCTAGCGGGAGCCTCCTCTGACAATGAGCAGTTCTTC	CASSDQLAGASSDNEQFF
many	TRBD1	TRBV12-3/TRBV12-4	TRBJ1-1	TGTGCCAGCAGTTTCCGACTGCCGGGACAGGGGGTGGACACTGAAGCTTTCTTT	CASSFRLPGQGVDTEAFF
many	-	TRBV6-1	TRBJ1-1	TGTGCCAGCAAACGGAGCGATACGAACACTGAAGCTTTCTTT	CASKRSDTNTEAFF
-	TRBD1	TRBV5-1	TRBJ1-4	TGCGCCAGCAGCCCCGACAGGGAGGATAGGAAACTGTTTTTT	CASSPDREDRKLFF
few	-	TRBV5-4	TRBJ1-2	TGTGCCAGCAGCTTGGACAGATCTCACTATGGCTACACCTTC	CASSLDRSHYGYTF
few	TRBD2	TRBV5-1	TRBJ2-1	TGCGCCAGCAAGTGGACTAGCGGGAGATGGGAGCAGTTCTTC	CASKWTSGRWEQFF
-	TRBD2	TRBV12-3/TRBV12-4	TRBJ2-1	TGTGCCAGCAGTTCTAGCGGGACCACCTACAATGAGCAGTTCTTC	CASSSSGTTYNEQFF
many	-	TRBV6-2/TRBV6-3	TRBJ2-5	TGTGCCAGCAGTTACGGGCAGATTCGAGAGACCCAGTACTTC	CASSYGQIRETQYF
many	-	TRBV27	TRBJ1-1	TGTGCCAGCGGCGTCTCGGGTCCGAATGAAGCTTTCTTT	CASGVSGPNEAFF
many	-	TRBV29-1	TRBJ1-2	TGCAGCGTTGAAATGTACGACTATGGCTACACCTTC	CSVEMYDYGYTF